This T cell receptor beta chain was documented in a study of T and B cells in COVID-19 patients. The study, taken as a whole, reports: CD4+, regulatory T cell, CD8+ and sorted SARS-CoV-2-responsive or tetramer+ T cells were not yet sequenced.

Multiplex PCR with BIOMED2 TRB-A/B primer pools amplified TRB rearrangements. TCRdb re-derived calls from the multiplex PCR reads in MiXCR, one entry per CDR3 protein. The repertoire has 15,000 or so distinct CDR3 sequences, 28% of them found once; the top ten carry 3.5% to 4.5%. TRB was amplified from around 250-500 ng of blood genomic DNA. The sample holds a few counts of this clonotype. Its cognate antigen is unknown. The junction departs from germline at one end; a sequencing error may be responsible. What was sequenced was blood. The sequence was obtained from a human donor who had recovered from COVID-19.

CDR3 protein: CASSLASMDRAAF. The CDR3 DNA follows: TGTGCCAGCAGCTTAGCGTCGATGGACAGGGCGGCCTTC. This rearrangement joins TRBV7-2 to TRBJ2-1, with 8 bases matching TRBD1. Germline loops: CDR1 SGHTA, CDR2 FQGNSA. The CDR3 is 13 amino acids.